These 30 T cell receptor beta chains were sequenced from one sample in a study of T-cell memory formation after mild COVID-19. TCRdb used MiXCR to reprocess the 5' RACE reads, holding one entry per CDR3 protein. The table has more than 300,000 distinct CDR3 sequences, 14% seen once. Material: PBMCs or a T cell subset sorted from them (not recorded which). All receptors derive from a man aged 18 to 29 who had mild COVID-19 (a few samples of this study predate the infection). Cell type and time point are not known.

The chain employs TRBV21-1 and TRBJ2-5; TRBD1 reflects the table's D call only, with no check against the DNA. TRBV21-1 is a known pseudogene. The CDR3 runs 14 residues. The CDR3 nucleotides read TGTGCCAGCGTCGCTTGGACTCCAGGGGAGACCCAGTACTTC. Residues: CASVAWTPGETQYF.

This clonotype was observed many times. The V gene is TRBV7-8, the J gene TRBJ2-5; D is possibly TRBD1 or TRBD2 (6 bases each). Trimming removed 1 base at V and 4 bases at J, with 13 bases between. CDR3 length equals 15 residues. In germline, CDR1 is SGHVS, CDR2 FQNEAQ. CDR3 DNA sequence: TGTGCCAGCAGCTTAGGGGGGGCGCGAAGAGAGACCCAGTACTTC. The encoded protein is CASSLGGARRETQYF.

The chain links TRBV4-1 to TRBJ1-4; TRBD1 matches 9 bases. The length of the CDR3 is 13 residues. Germline V gene lookup returns CDR1 MGHRA and CDR2 YSYEKL. Trimming took 4 bases from V and 14 from J; bases not matched to a gene: 8. This CDR3 is CASSRDRDIALFF. For the CDR3, the DNA is TGCGCCAGCAGCCGGGACAGGGATATCGCCCTGTTTTTT.

The chain links TRBV15 to TRBJ2-5, with D possibly TRBD1 on 5 matching bases. Germline V gene data show CDR1 as LNHNV and CDR2 as YYDKDF (reference sequence). The CDR3 contains 17 residues. V was shortened by 4 bases and J by 1 base, with 19 bases between the two germline ends. CDR3 loop: CATSTGEWPQGQETQYF. CDR3 nucleotides: TGTGCCACCAGCACCGGAGAGTGGCCCCAGGGCCAAGAGACCCAGTACTTC. Supplemented by reference TRBV15 and TRBJ2-5, the full variable domain reads DAMVIQNPRYQVTQFGKPVTLSCSQTLNHNVMYWYQQKSSQAPKLLFHYYDKDFNNEADTPDNFQSRRPNTSFCFLDIRSPGLGDTAMYLCATSTGEWPQGQETQYFGPGTRLLVL.

The chain employs TRBV7-9 and TRBJ2-3; 15 nucleotides line up with TRBD2. In germline, CDR1 is SEHNR, CDR2 FQNEAQ (reference sequence). J gave up 6 bases and V 5 bases, and 12 bases lay outside the gene matches. The CDR3 consists of 18 residues. CDR3: CASSPNQWTSGGVDTQYF. CDR3 nucleotides: TGTGCCAGCAGCCCCAACCAATGGACTAGCGGGGGGGTTGATACGCAGTATTTT.

This chain joins TRBV12-3 or TRBV12-4 and TRBJ2-6; no clear D gene. The CDR3 loop spans 17 amino acids. V lost 2 bases and J lost 2, with 13 bases in between. For the CDR3, the DNA is TGTGCCAGCAGTTTAAGGGCTTCTCTGACTGGGGCCAACGTCCTGACTTTC. It specifies CASSLRASLTGANVLTF.

The rearrangement uses TRBV4-1 and TRBJ2-7, with D uncertain. Germline-derived CDR1 and CDR2 are MGHRA and YSYEKL. Trimming shortened V by 4 bases and J by 0 bases, and 16 bases separated the two germline ends. The CDR3 length is 16 residues. DNA for the CDR3: TGCGCCAGCAGCCCCCTGGCAGCCCGAGGCTCCTACGAGCAGTACTTC. This codes for CASSPLAARGSYEQYF.

This clonotype was observed a few times. J is TRBJ2-1 and V is TRBV4-2; D ambiguous. V shed 0 bases and J shed 0 bases, with 15 bases lying between them. The CDR3 runs to 18 residues. The germline V gene has CDR1 LGHNA and CDR2 YNFKEQ. This CDR3 is CASSQEHRLGFSYNEQFF. The DNA for the CDR3 is TGTGCCAGCAGCCAAGAGCACCGATTGGGTTTCTCCTACAATGAGCAGTTCTTC.

This clonotype was observed many times. The rearrangement joins TRBV7-3 to TRBJ1-1; possibly TRBD1 for D (5 bases). The V gene's germline CDR1 is SGHTA and CDR2 FQGTGA. The CDR3 sequence is 15 residues long. The V end was cut by 4 bases, the J end by 6 bases, with 18 bases between. The CDR3 sequence is CASSSNQGRGAEAFF. Written as DNA, the CDR3 is TGTGCCAGCAGCTCAAACCAGGGCCGAGGGGCTGAAGCTTTCTTT.

V gene TRBV18 combines with J gene TRBJ1-2, with D perhaps TRBD1 (5 bases). V dropped 6 bases and J dropped 6 bases, with 14 bases sitting between them. From germline, CDR1 is KGHSH and CDR2 LQKENI. The CDR3 totals 13 residues. The chain's CDR3 is CASSPYGGDGYTF. The CDR3 coding sequence is TGTGCCAGCTCCCCATATGGGGGAGATGGCTACACCTTC.

This chain connects TRBV10-3 to TRBJ2-1; 8 positions agree with TRBD1. V trimming: 5 bases; J trimming: 4 bases; junction bases outside the gene matches: 10. CDR1 is ENHRY, CDR2 SYGVKD, per germline. This CDR3 has 16 amino acids. The CDR3 spells CAISITTGEAYNEQFF. The CDR3 DNA is TGTGCCATCAGTATAACGACAGGGGAGGCTTACAATGAGCAGTTCTTC.

The gene calls are TRBV6-2 or TRBV6-3 and TRBJ1-5; D not resolved. The CDR3 runs 14 residues. Trimming removed 9 bases at V and 1 base at J, with 13 bases between. Germline assignment: CDR1 MNHEY and CDR2 SVGEGT. The CDR3 DNA reads TGTGCCAGTTCCAAGACAAGCAGCAATCAGCCCCAGCATTTT. It yields the protein CASSKTSSNQPQHF.

The chain is built from TRBV11-2 and TRBJ2-3, with 14 bases fitting TRBD2. The CDR3 contains 18 residues. The ends lost 5 bases at V and 4 bases at J; junction bases unmatched: 11. Germline CDR1 is SGHAT and CDR2 is FQNNGV. CDR3 sequence: CASSRGLAGGGVPDTQYF. Written as DNA, the CDR3 is TGTGCCAGCAGCCGAGGACTAGCGGGGGGCGGGGTCCCAGATACGCAGTATTTT.

This chain joins TRBV20-1 and TRBJ2-3; TRBD2 might be the D (6 bases). Germline values: CDR1 DFQATT, CDR2 SNEGSKA (reference sequence). V lost 3 bases and J lost 1, with 11 bases in between. This CDR3 region has 14 residues. The CDR3 loop reads CSASRDLRTDTQYF. The DNA of the CDR3 is TGCAGTGCTAGCCGGGACTTACGCACAGATACGCAGTATTTT.

V is TRBV6-5 and J is TRBJ2-3, with 7 bases identical to TRBD2. CDR3 size: 14 residues. CDR1 MNHEY and CDR2 SVGAGI come from the germline V gene. After removal of 6 bases from V and 0 bases from J, the junction contained 3 bases not matched to a gene. The DNA of the CDR3 is TGTGCCAGCAGCACAGCGGGGAGCACAGATACGCAGTATTTT. It specifies CASSTAGSTDTQYF.

This clonotype was seen a few times. The CDR3 bases are TGCGCCAGCAGCATTTCCCGAGTGGACACTGAAGCTTTCTTT. Amino acids: CASSISRVDTEAFF. This chain joins TRBV5-1 and TRBJ1-1, with no clear D. Germline CDR1 reads SGHRS; CDR2 reads YFSETQ. The CDR3 runs 14 residues. The ends were cut back, 4 bases at V and 3 bases at J, with 13 bases in the middle.

The V gene is TRBV7-2, the J gene TRBJ2-1, with D perhaps matching TRBD1 (5 bases). Germline values: CDR1 SGHTA, CDR2 FQGNSA. CDR3 length equals 14 residues. V was pared by 2 bases and J by 8 bases, with 13 bases between. In DNA, the CDR3 is TGTGCCAGCAGCTTAATGGGGCCTGGGTATGAGCAGTTCTTC. This encodes CASSLMGPGYEQFF.

Many counts were recorded for this clonotype. V and J are TRBV6-1 and TRBJ2-1; TRBD2 aligns across 9 bases. The germline gives CDR1 MNHNS, CDR2 SASEGT. The length of the CDR3 is 15 residues. The ends lost 6 bases at V and 5 bases at J; junction bases unmatched: 8. The CDR3: CASRTLRLADNEQFF. The CDR3 nucleotides are TGTGCCAGCAGGACCCTTAGACTAGCGGACAATGAGCAGTTCTTC.

The chain joins TRBV19 to TRBJ2-1; D unresolved. Looked up from germline, CDR1 is LNHDA and CDR2 is SQIVND (reference sequence). The CDR3 is 12 amino acids. V lost 2 bases and J 7 bases, leaving 6 bases between the germline ends. As DNA, the CDR3 is TGTGCCAGTAGTATACGGGTAAATGAGCAGTTCTTC. It encodes CASSIRVNEQFF.

The J gene is TRBJ2-3, the V gene TRBV7-7; no reliable D call. The CDR3 contains 14 residues. The germline V and J ends were trimmed by 1 base and 4 bases, with 9 bases remaining between them. Germline V gene sequence: CDR1 SSHAT, CDR2 FNYEAQ (reference sequence). Here the CDR3 DNA reads TGTGCCAGCAGCTTAGAATACTCGGCAGATACGCAGTATTTT. Translating gives CASSLEYSADTQYF.

The rearrangement links TRBV6-1 to TRBJ1-1; TRBD1 matches 8 bases. This CDR3 region has 12 residues. The V gene's germline CDR1 is MNHNS and CDR2 SASEGT. Trimming took 6 bases from V and 7 from J; bases not matched to a gene: 4. CDR3 protein: CASRWDRLEAFF. DNA for the CDR3: TGTGCCAGCAGATGGGACAGGCTTGAAGCTTTCTTT.

The V call is TRBV7-3, the J call TRBJ2-7; 11 nucleotides align to TRBD2. This CDR3 has 15 residues. In germline, CDR1 is SGHTA, CDR2 FQGTGA. V gave up 5 bases and J gave up 4 bases; unmatched junction bases: 7. The CDR3 region is CASSVSGGASYEQYF. In nucleotides, the CDR3 is TGTGCCAGCAGCGTTAGCGGGGGGGCCAGTTACGAGCAGTACTTC.

This clonotype was counted a few times. J is TRBJ2-5 and V is TRBV7-9; possible D gene TRBD2, 7 bases. Trimming pared 4 bases from V and 1 base from J, leaving 16 bases between. Germline V CDR1 and CDR2: SEHNR, FQNEAQ (reference sequence). This CDR3 has 16 residues. CDR3 in amino acids: CASSWGGGGTQETQYF. For the CDR3, the DNA is TGTGCCAGCAGCTGGGGAGGGGGGGGAACCCAAGAGACCCAGTACTTC.

CDR3 bases: TGTGCCTCCAACCTGGCCCCGGGCACTGAAGCTTTCTTT. As protein: CASNLAPGTEAFF. V gene TRBV6-1 combines with J gene TRBJ1-1; D call uncertain. The germline gives CDR1 MNHNS, CDR2 SASEGT. The CDR3 runs 13 residues. V lost 11 bases and J 4 bases, leaving 17 bases between the germline ends.

The V and J genes are TRBV10-3 and TRBJ2-1; D is unresolved. Germline V gene sequence: CDR1 ENHRY, CDR2 SYGVKD. V was pared by 3 bases and J by 2 bases, with 14 bases between. The CDR3 consists of 16 residues. This chain's CDR3 is CAISDSRRRAYNEQFF. For the CDR3, the DNA is TGTGCCATCAGTGACAGCCGGCGGAGAGCCTACAATGAGCAGTTCTTC.

The chain employs TRBV5-1 and TRBJ2-2; 8 bases fit TRBD1. This CDR3 spans 14 amino acids. The germline V gene has CDR1 SGHRS and CDR2 YFSETQ. V lost 4 bases to trimming and J lost 4 bases; unmatched junction nucleotides: 3. The DNA for the CDR3 is TGCGCCAGCAGCGAGACAGGGGCCACCGGGGAGCTGTTTTTT. It codes for CASSETGATGELFF.

This clonotype came up many times. The chain couples TRBV5-1 to TRBJ2-2; no firm D call. Germline values: CDR1 SGHRS, CDR2 YFSETQ. The ends were cut back, 2 bases at V and 4 bases at J, with 9 bases in the middle. The CDR3 covers 14 residues. CDR3 nucleotides: TGCGCCAGCAGCTTCGGCCTAATCACCGGGGAGCTGTTTTTT. This encodes CASSFGLITGELFF.

This clonotype was counted only a few times. This sequence joins TRBV4-3 and TRBJ2-5; perhaps TRBD1 as D (5 bases). CDR3 length: 16 residues. The V gene lost 0 bases and the J gene lost 2 bases, with 13 bases spanning the gap. Germline V gene sequence: CDR1 LGHNA, CDR2 YSLEER. CDR3 sequence (DNA): TGCGCCAGCAGCCAAGATGAGACAGCGATACAAGAGACCCAGTACTTC. Residues: CASSQDETAIQETQYF.

This clonotype has more than one count but fewer than ten. The V gene is TRBV7-3, the J gene TRBJ1-2; 9 bases line up with TRBD1. The CDR3 length is 15 residues. The germline CDR1 and CDR2 sequences are SGHTA and FQGTGA. V gave up 5 bases and J gave up 2 bases; unmatched junction bases: 6. The CDR3 nucleotides read TGTGCCAGCAGCCCGGGACAGGGTTCGAACTATGGCTACACCTTC. Its protein is CASSPGQGSNYGYTF. Variable domain in full (rest from reference TRBV7-3 and TRBJ1-2): GAGVSQTPSNKVTEKGKYVELRCDPISGHTALYWYRQSLGQGPEFLIYFQGTGAADDSGLPNDRFFAVRPEGSVSTLKIQRTERGDSAVYLCASSPGQGSNYGYTFGSGTRLTVV.

This clonotype was observed a handful of times. The chain employs TRBV7-3 and TRBJ2-3; D gene unclear. Trimming pared 1 base from V and 4 bases from J, leaving 6 bases between. Germline lookup yields CDR1 SGHTA and CDR2 FQGTGA. There are 13 residues in the CDR3. The CDR3 bases are TGTGCCAGCAGCTTAATCATTCCAGATACGCAGTATTTT. Its translation is CASSLIIPDTQYF. Combining the CDR3 with reference TRBV7-3 and TRBJ2-3 gives the whole variable domain GAGVSQTPSNKVTEKGKYVELRCDPISGHTALYWYRQSLGQGPEFLIYFQGTGAADDSGLPNDRFFAVRPEGSVSTLKIQRTERGDSAVYLCASSLIIPDTQYFGPGTRLTVL.